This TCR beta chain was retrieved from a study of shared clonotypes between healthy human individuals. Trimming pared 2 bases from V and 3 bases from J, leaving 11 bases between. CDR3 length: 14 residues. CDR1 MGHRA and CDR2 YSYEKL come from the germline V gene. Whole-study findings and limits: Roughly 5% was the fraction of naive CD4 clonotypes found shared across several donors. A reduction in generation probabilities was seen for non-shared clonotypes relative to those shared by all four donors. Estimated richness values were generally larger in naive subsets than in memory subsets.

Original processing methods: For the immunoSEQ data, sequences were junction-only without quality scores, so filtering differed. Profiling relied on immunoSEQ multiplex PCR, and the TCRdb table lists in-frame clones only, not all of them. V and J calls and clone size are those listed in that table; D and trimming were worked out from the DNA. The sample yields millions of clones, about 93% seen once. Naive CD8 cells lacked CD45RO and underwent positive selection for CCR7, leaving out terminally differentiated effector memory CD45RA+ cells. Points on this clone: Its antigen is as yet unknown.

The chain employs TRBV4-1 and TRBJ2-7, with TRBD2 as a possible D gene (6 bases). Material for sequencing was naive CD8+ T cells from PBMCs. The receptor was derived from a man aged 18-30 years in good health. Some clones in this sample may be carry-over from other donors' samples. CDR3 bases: TGCGCCAGCAGCCAACGGGGGTTCGGCTACGAGCAGTACTTC. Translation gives CASSQRGFGYEQYF.